This T cell receptor beta chain was recovered during a study of blood T cell repertoires in COVID-19. This clone showed up just once. The J segment lost 3 bases and the V segment lost 0 bases, leaving 4 bases of the junction unmatched. The length of the CDR3 is 15 residues. Per the germline V gene, CDR1 is SGHDT and CDR2 is YYEEEE. Sequencing was performed with immunoSEQ multiplex PCR; in TCRdb, only in-frame clones are kept and a portion is missing. This sample has just over 300,000 clones, with over 75% found just once. This receptor was taken from a man aged 25 to 40 who had recovered from COVID-19. What was sequenced was PBMCs or T cells enriched from blood (not recorded which). V is TRBV5-6 and J is TRBJ2-7, with 9 bases matching TRBD2. The chain's CDR3 is CASSLGRGGIYEQYF. The CDR3 DNA reads TGTGCCAGCAGCTTGGGGCGGGGGGGCATCTACGAGCAGTACTTC.